The 16 T cell receptor beta chains listed next were all sequenced from one sample in a study of regulatory T cells in long-lasting Graves disease. Library construction for TCR beta used iRepertoire HTBI primers and Arm-PCR of CDR3 regions. TCRdb fed the multiplex PCR reads into MiXCR, producing one record per CDR3 protein. The table includes about 290,000 distinct CDR3 sequences, 20% to 25% detected once. Time point specified: persistent/refractory GD, antithyroid drugs over 5 years with positive TRAb. Researchers made the TCR library from RNA that was extracted from PBMCs. Sample: peripheral blood mononuclear cells (PBMCs), taken when the disease was refractory, from a patient treated with antithyroid drugs. Receptor source: a female donor with Graves disease.

The rearrangement uses TRBV18 and TRBJ2-2; no clear D gene. With 0 bases removed from V and 5 bases from J, the gap between germline ends came to 13 bases. CDR3 length: 16 amino acids. Germline V gives CDR1 KGHSH, CDR2 LQKENI. Here the CDR3 reads CASSPPAGAGTGELFF. In nucleotides, the CDR3 is TGTGCCAGCTCACCACCGGCCGGCGCTGGGACCGGGGAGCTGTTTTTT.

This clonotype was picked up a small number of times. The rearrangement links TRBV5-5 to TRBJ1-1; tentatively, D is TRBD1 (6 bases). CDR3 length: 15 residues. Germline V lookup: CDR1 SGHKS, CDR2 YYEKEE (reference sequence). The ends were cut back, 0 bases at V and 4 bases at J, with 13 bases in the middle. CDR3 bases: TGTGCCAGCAGCTTGGGTGTGCTAGGGGGCACTGAAGCTTTCTTT. Amino acids: CASSLGVLGGTEAFF.

A few counts support this clonotype. The V and J genes are TRBV6-5 and TRBJ2-7; 8 nucleotides match TRBD2. The CDR3 totals 16 residues. Germline lookup yields CDR1 MNHEY and CDR2 SVGAGI. V lost 0 bases, J lost 2 bases, and 6 bases stayed unmatched. The CDR3 nucleotides read TGTGCCAGCAGTTACTCTGTCCAGCGGGGGCCCTACGAGCAGTACTTC. Translation gives CASSYSVQRGPYEQYF.

Note on this clonotype: This may be a read error, as it is one base from a much larger clone. This CDR3 fails to terminate in the conserved phenylalanine or tryptophan, so it likely reflects a read error. The V and J genes are TRBV28 and TRBJ1-1; no clear D gene. In germline, CDR1 is MDHEN, CDR2 SYDVKM. The CDR3 is made up of 14 amino acids. Trimming shortened V by 2 bases and J by 3 bases, and 10 bases separated the two germline ends. The CDR3 DNA reads TGTGCCAGCAGTTTACAGGCCCCGGACACTGAAGCTTTCCTT. Its protein is CASSLQAPDTEAFL.

The V call is TRBV27, the J call TRBJ2-4, with unresolved D. CDR3 length: 13 residues. Germline CDR1 reads MNHEY; CDR2 reads SMNVEV (reference sequence). Trimming stripped 3 bases from V and 3 bases from J, with 6 bases between. The CDR3 nucleotides are TGTGCCAGCAGTTTCGATGGCAAAAACATTCAGTACTTC. It translates to CASSFDGKNIQYF.

There are many counts of this clonotype. The chain uses TRBV3-1 and TRBJ2-5; 7 bases agree with TRBD2. The CDR3 extends over 15 amino acids. Germline V gene data show CDR1 as LGHDT and CDR2 as YNNKEL (reference sequence). Trimming took 1 base from V and 8 from J; bases not matched to a gene: 10. The CDR3 spells CASSQVRTSRETQYF. CDR3 DNA: TGTGCCAGCAGCCAAGTAAGGACTAGTCGGGAAACCCAGTACTTC.

A few counts support this clonotype. The rearrangement uses TRBV29-1 and TRBJ1-2, with 11 bases fitting TRBD1. Germline V lookup: CDR1 SQVTM, CDR2 ANQGSEA. V lost 7 bases and J lost 8; bases outside the gene matches: 12. The CDR3 sequence is 14 residues long. CDR3 residues: CSGLHGTGGRGYTF. DNA of the CDR3: TGCAGCGGGTTACACGGGACAGGGGGACGAGGCTACACCTTC.

The table lists this clonotype with a few counts. At one boundary the junction diverges from the germline segment, which might be a read error. This rearrangement joins TRBV10-3 to TRBJ1-4, with D tentatively TRBD1 (5 bases). The CDR3 covers 12 residues. Germline loops: CDR1 ENHRY, CDR2 SYGVKD. CDR3 nucleotides: TGTGGCATCCGGGACGGTAATGAAAAACTGTTTTTT. Its protein product is CGIRDGNEKLFF.

CDR3 DNA sequence: TGTGCCAGCAGCCAAGAGGCGGTAGGAGGTACGCAGTATTTT. Translating gives CASSQEAVGGTQYF. The chain is built from TRBV3-1 and TRBJ2-3, with D perhaps matching TRBD2 (5 bases). The germline V and J ends were trimmed by 0 bases and 8 bases, with 12 bases remaining between them. The CDR3 extends over 14 amino acids. Germline CDR1 and CDR2: LGHDT and YNNKEL (reference sequence).

This clonotype was seen a handful of times. The J gene is TRBJ1-1, the V gene TRBV20-1, with D possibly matching TRBD1 (6 bases). The V and J ends lost 7 bases and 5 bases respectively, with 11 bases between them. Germline V gene lookup returns CDR1 DFQATT and CDR2 SNEGSKA (reference sequence). The CDR3 is 11 residues long. DNA for the CDR3: TGCAGTGAGGGGGGGGGGACTGAAGCTTTCTTT. Amino acids: CSEGGGTEAFF.

This clonotype appeared a few times. The V gene is TRBV4-3, the J gene TRBJ2-7; tentative D call: TRBD1 (5 bases). Deletions cut 3 bases from V and 5 bases from J, with 11 bases between. The CDR3 is made up of 13 amino acids. Looked up from germline, CDR1 is LGHNA and CDR2 is YSLEER. The CDR3 protein is CASSHPDSDEQYF. The CDR3 DNA is TGCGCCAGCAGCCACCCCGACAGTGACGAGCAGTACTTC.

This clonotype appeared a few times. The CDR3 protein is CASSSPGNTEAFF. The CDR3 DNA sequence: TGTGCCAGCTCATCCCCAGGGAACACTGAAGCTTTCTTT. The rearrangement links TRBV18 to TRBJ1-1; D unclear. Trimming pared 5 bases from V and 1 base from J, leaving 8 bases between. The CDR3 spans 13 residues. Germline V gene sequence: CDR1 KGHSH, CDR2 LQKENI.

In its sample, this clonotype was seen many times. The chain links TRBV2 to TRBJ2-7; the match to TRBD1 covers 7 bases. V lost 5 bases, J lost 2 bases, and 15 bases stayed unmatched. Germline assignment: CDR1 SNHLY and CDR2 FYNNEI. The CDR3 has 17 amino acids. DNA of the CDR3: TGTGCCAGCAGTCCGGACAGGACTCACGCCCTAACCTACGAGCAGTACTTC. Its protein product is CASSPDRTHALTYEQYF.

This clonotype appeared many times. At one end, the junction sequence differs from germline, possibly due to a read error. The rearrangement uses TRBV10-1 and TRBJ2-5; D remains ambiguous. From germline, CDR1 is WNHNN and CDR2 SYGVQD (reference sequence). CDR3 length: 13 amino acids. The CDR3 sequence is CASSDPQRESQYF. The CDR3 DNA reads TGCGCCAGCAGTGATCCCCAGCGAGAGTCCCAGTACTTC.

J is TRBJ2-3 and V is TRBV11-1; 7 nucleotides align to TRBD2. Germline V gene sequence: CDR1 SGHAT, CDR2 FQDESV (reference sequence). The CDR3 runs 15 residues. V was clipped by 4 bases and J by 2 bases; unmatched bases: 6. The CDR3 sequence is CASSYRDYLTDTQYF. In DNA, the CDR3 is TGTGCCAGCAGCTACCGGGACTACCTCACAGATACGCAGTATTTT.

The V call is TRBV28, the J call TRBJ2-3; D possibly corresponds to TRBD1 (6 bases). The CDR3 loop spans 13 amino acids. Germline V gene data show CDR1 as MDHEN and CDR2 as SYDVKM. The V gene lost 6 bases and the J gene lost 1 base, with 8 bases spanning the gap. The CDR3 is CASSPGGTDTQYF. The DNA of the CDR3 is TGTGCCAGCAGCCCAGGGGGCACAGATACGCAGTATTTT.